Shown below are 22 T cell receptor beta chains from a single sample sequenced in a study of T cell repertoires in cytomegalovirus infection. Using its own MiXCR run on the reads, TCRdb lists one record per CDR3 protein. This sample carries 450,000 to 650,000 distinct CDR3 sequences, less than 30% of them seen once, and the ten largest clones take about 13%. The specimen was PBMCs. These receptors were obtained from a human donor in good health (CMV status not recorded). Some clones in this sample may be carry-over from other donors' samples.

The chain links TRBV6-2 or TRBV6-3 to TRBJ2-6; D uncertain. V lost 7 bases to trimming and J lost 0 bases, with 19 bases between them. Germline V gives CDR1 MNHEY, CDR2 SVGEGT. The CDR3 extends over 18 amino acids. The CDR3 DNA sequence: TGTGCCAGCATTAAAATGGAACAGCCCAGCTCTGGGGCCAACGTCCTGACTTTC. This sequence encodes CASIKMEQPSSGANVLTF.

This chain connects TRBV7-9 to TRBJ1-1; D is perhaps TRBD1 (6 bases). Germline values: CDR1 SEHNR, CDR2 FQNEAQ (reference sequence). The V end lost 5 bases, the J end lost 2 bases, and 12 bases lay between the germline ends. CDR3 length: 14 residues. CDR3 sequence reads: CASSIRGPNTEAFF. The CDR3 bases are TGTGCCAGCAGCATCAGGGGACCTAACACTGAAGCTTTCTTT.

This clonotype was counted between two and nine times. The V call is TRBV4-1, the J call TRBJ2-3; 9 nucleotides match TRBD2. The germline V gene has CDR1 MGHRA and CDR2 YSYEKL. The CDR3 consists of 17 residues. V lost 0 bases, J lost 2 bases, and 6 bases stayed unmatched. The CDR3 DNA reads as TGCGCCAGCAGCCAAGATCCCGAGCGGGAGGCCACAGATACGCAGTATTTT. Protein: CASSQDPEREATDTQYF.

The chain combines TRBV7-9 with TRBJ2-7, with 15 positions matching TRBD2. The germline CDR1 and CDR2 sequences are SEHNR and FQNEAQ (reference sequence). CDR3 length: 21 amino acids. The V gene end was trimmed by 1 base and the J gene end by 2 bases; junction bases not matched to a gene: 15. The CDR3 coding sequence is TGTGCCAGCAGCTTAGGAGATGCCGGGACTAGCGGGAGGTCGCCTACCTACGAGCAGTACTTC. Protein: CASSLGDAGTSGRSPTYEQYF.

The rearrangement joins TRBV6-5 to TRBJ2-1; 7 bases line up with TRBD1. V lost 8 bases, J lost 1 base, and 5 bases stayed unmatched. This CDR3 has 14 amino acids. Per germline, CDR1 MNHEY and CDR2 SVGAGI. Here the CDR3 DNA reads TGTGCCAGCCAGACAGGGCCTTCCTACAATGAGCAGTTCTTC. Its protein product is CASQTGPSYNEQFF.

This clonotype was observed a few times. V and J are TRBV4-3 and TRBJ1-1; D may be TRBD1 (5 bases). Per germline, CDR1 LGHNA and CDR2 YSLEER. The CDR3 spans 15 residues. V was clipped by 0 bases and J by 0 bases, with 8 bases between them. The CDR3 is CASSQDRGMNTEAFF. In DNA form, the CDR3 reads TGCGCCAGCAGCCAAGATCGGGGCATGAACACTGAAGCTTTCTTT.

This chain connects TRBV19 to TRBJ2-1; TRBD2 matches at 8 bases. Per the germline V gene, CDR1 is LNHDA and CDR2 is SQIVND (reference sequence). The length of the CDR3 is 19 residues. V shed 3 bases and J 0 bases; nucleotides not matched to a gene: 13. The chain's CDR3 is CASSMFAGGMSGSYNEQFF. The CDR3 bases are TGTGCCAGTAGTATGTTTGCGGGAGGTATGAGCGGCTCCTACAATGAGCAGTTCTTC.

The chain employs TRBV25-1 and TRBJ2-4, with 11 bases fitting TRBD2. The V and J ends lost 4 bases and 9 bases, in that order; junction bases with no gene match: 11. This CDR3 comprises 16 residues. Per germline, CDR1 MGHDK and CDR2 SYGVNS. The CDR3: CASSGRTSGFLCIQYF. CDR3 in DNA: TGTGCCAGCAGTGGACGGACTAGCGGGTTTCTTTGCATTCAGTACTTC.

This clonotype has a count of ten or more. The J gene is TRBJ1-1, the V gene TRBV28; D may be TRBD1 (5 bases). The CDR3 is 15 residues long. V was pared by 4 bases and J by 4 bases, with 16 bases between. Germline lookup yields CDR1 MDHEN and CDR2 SYDVKM. CDR3 bases: TGTGCCAGCAGTTCCCGACAGCATCTCGGCACTGAAGCTTTCTTT. Protein: CASSSRQHLGTEAFF.

This sequence joins TRBV5-1 and TRBJ1-2, with 8 bases lining up with TRBD1. Germline-derived CDR1 and CDR2 are SGHRS and YFSETQ. The CDR3 loop spans 13 amino acids. Losses at the gene ends were 4 bases for V and 7 bases for J; bases not matched to a gene: 6. DNA of the CDR3: TGCGCCAGCAGCCCGGGACAGGCACTTGGCTACACCTTC. It translates to CASSPGQALGYTF. The entire variable domain, with the rest obtained from reference TRBV5-1 and TRBJ1-2, is as follows: KAGVTQTPRYLIKTRGQQVTLSCSPISGHRSVSWYQQTPGQGLQFLFEYFSETQRNKGNFPGRFSGRQFSNSRSEMNVSTLELGDSALYLCASSPGQALGYTFGSGTRLTVV.

This clonotype showed up many times. The chain combines TRBV7-6 with TRBJ2-3; 7 bases are shared with TRBD1. Trimming took 1 base from V and 4 from J; bases not matched to a gene: 8. The CDR3 length is 16 residues. Per the germline V gene, CDR1 is SGHVS and CDR2 is FNYEAQ. The CDR3 is CASSLGGTGVADTQYF. In nucleotides, the CDR3 is TGTGCCAGCAGCTTAGGTGGCACAGGGGTAGCAGATACGCAGTATTTT.

The chain is built from TRBV6-2 or TRBV6-3 and TRBJ2-1, with D possibly matching TRBD2 (7 bases). The V end lost 0 bases, the J end lost 5 bases, and 20 bases lay between the germline ends. The CDR3 sequence is 18 residues long. Germline lookup yields CDR1 MNHEY and CDR2 SVGEGT. CDR3 region: CASSYSLWGLAENNEQFF. CDR3 sequence (DNA): TGTGCCAGCAGTTACTCCTTGTGGGGGCTAGCGGAGAACAATGAGCAGTTCTTC.

The chain has TRBV19 and TRBJ2-3, with D possibly being TRBD2 (6 bases). The germline V and J ends were trimmed by 6 bases and 4 bases, with 17 bases remaining between them. The CDR3 loop spans 15 amino acids. The germline V gene encodes CDR1 LNHDA and CDR2 SQIVND (reference sequence). This CDR3 reads CASSLAAGFSDTQYF. The CDR3 DNA is TGTGCCAGTAGCCTCGCTGCGGGATTCTCAGATACGCAGTATTTT.

This CDR3 is CASSQPGSDTQYF. In DNA form, the CDR3 reads TGCGCCAGCAGCCAACCCGGCTCAGATACGCAGTATTTT. The chain has TRBV4-1 and TRBJ2-3, with D hard to call. Trimming cost V 2 bases and J 4 bases, with 7 bases left between them. Germline-derived CDR1 and CDR2 are MGHRA and YSYEKL. CDR3 size: 13 residues.

This clonotype has a count of ten or more. The V call is TRBV11-2, the J call TRBJ2-5; 12 nucleotides agree with TRBD2. The CDR3 totals 15 residues. CDR1 and CDR2 (germline): SGHAT, FQNNGV. V trimming: 5 bases; J trimming: 4 bases; junction bases outside the gene matches: 5. CDR3 DNA sequence: TGTGCCAGCAGCCCGCTAGCGGGAGGGCGAGAGACCCAGTACTTC. It is translated as CASSPLAGGRETQYF.

This clonotype turned up a few times. V usage is TRBV19 and J usage is TRBJ1-3; tentatively, D is TRBD1 (6 bases). Per germline, CDR1 LNHDA and CDR2 SQIVND (reference sequence). V was shortened by 7 bases and J by 8 bases, with 18 bases between the two germline ends. The CDR3 totals 14 residues. The CDR3 nucleotides are TGTGCCAGTACCAGAGGGACATTTACGGACACCATATATTTT. It translates to CASTRGTFTDTIYF.

CDR3 protein: CASMASPGSYNEQFF. CDR3 DNA sequence: TGTGCCAGCATGGCGTCACCAGGCTCCTACAATGAGCAGTTCTTC. This chain uses TRBV7-4 with TRBJ2-1; D is unclear. Per the germline V gene, CDR1 is SGHVT and CDR2 is SQSDAQ. The CDR3 contains 15 residues. The V end lost 7 bases, the J end lost 0 bases, and 13 bases lay between the germline ends.

The chain couples TRBV11-2 to TRBJ2-7; 12 positions match TRBD2. V shed 3 bases, J shed 2 bases, and the junction held 5 bases outside the gene matches. The germline V gene has CDR1 SGHAT and CDR2 FQNNGV. The CDR3 extends over 16 amino acids. The DNA for the CDR3 is TGTGCCAGCAGCTTGCGGCTAGCGGGAGGGGCCTACGAGCAGTACTTC. It specifies CASSLRLAGGAYEQYF.

The table lists this clonotype with a few counts. The V gene is TRBV6-6, the J gene TRBJ2-1; 8 bases line up with TRBD2. The CDR3 totals 16 residues. The germline V gene has CDR1 MNHNY and CDR2 SVGAGI (reference sequence). Losses at the gene ends were 2 bases for V and 7 bases for J; bases not matched to a gene: 10. The CDR3 sequence is CASSYIGAGEGNEQFF. CDR3 coding DNA: TGTGCCAGCAGTTACATAGGAGCGGGGGAGGGGAATGAGCAGTTCTTC.

In its sample, this clonotype was seen many times. This sequence joins TRBV7-2 and TRBJ1-1; no reliable D call. The CDR3 loop spans 15 amino acids. V dropped 0 bases and J dropped 2 bases, with 10 bases sitting between them. Germline V gene sequence: CDR1 SGHTA, CDR2 FQGNSA. The CDR3 DNA is TGTGCCAGCAGCTTAGCCCTTTCCCCTAACACTGAAGCTTTCTTT. Translated, it gives CASSLALSPNTEAFF.

This clonotype was observed a few times. This chain connects TRBV4-1 to TRBJ2-7; D tentatively fits TRBD1 or TRBD2 (6 bases each). With 1 base removed from V and 3 bases from J, the gap between germline ends came to 10 bases. In germline, CDR1 is MGHRA, CDR2 YSYEKL. The CDR3 is 14 amino acids. For the CDR3, the DNA is TGCGCCAGCAGCCAAGCGGCGGGACACTACGAGCAGTACTTC. Protein sequence: CASSQAAGHYEQYF.

The rearrangement joins TRBV6-6 to TRBJ2-1; 9 bases match TRBD1. Germline assignment: CDR1 MNHNY and CDR2 SVGAGI (reference sequence). V lost 6 bases and J lost 9; bases outside the gene matches: 9. This CDR3 has 14 amino acids. This CDR3 reads CASRFSGTGSEQFF. DNA for the CDR3: TGTGCCAGCAGATTTTCCGGGACAGGGTCTGAGCAGTTCTTC.